A selection of T cell receptor beta chains follows, all from one sample in a study of OX40 agonist ivuxolimab in advanced cancers. Sequencing used immunoSEQ multiplex PCR; TCRdb keeps in-frame clones, though not all of them. The table includes under 150,000 clones, approximately 90% detected once. The sample here was CD4+ or CD8+ T cells sorted from blood, taken in a trial of the OX40 agonist ivuxolimab. The receptors come from an adult with an advanced solid tumor such as melanoma, head and neck, liver or kidney cancer. Each CDR3 is given with its conserved first and last residue. A D gene is named only where the DNA matches it firmly. Clone size is not always given. Where it is, it says once, few, many or a class for expanded clones.

DNA: TGTGCCTGGGGTCCGCCCGACAGGGTCTACGAGCAGTACTTC
CDR3: CAWGPPDRVYEQYF
size: NA
D: TRBD1
J: TRBJ2-7
V: TRBV30
length: 14

DNA: TGTGCCAGCAGTTTAAGCGGCGGGGCCCCCTACAATGAGCAGTTCTTC
CDR3: CASSLSGGAPYNEQFF
size: NA
D: NA
J: TRBJ2-1
V: TRBV27
length: 16

DNA: TGTGCTAGTGGGTTAGAAGATACGCAGTATTTT
CDR3: CASGLEDTQYF
size: NA
D: NA
J: TRBJ2-3
V: TRBV12-5
length: 11

DNA: TGTGCCAGCAGCTTGGCAGGGTCCTACGAGCAGTACTTC
CDR3: CASSLAGSYEQYF
size: NA
D: NA
J: TRBJ2-7
V: TRBV5-6
length: 13

DNA: TGTGCCAGCAGTGACCCGACACTACTCGGCCATGAGCAGTTCTTC
CDR3: CASSDPTLLGHEQFF
size: NA
D: NA
J: TRBJ2-1
V: TRBV2
length: 15

DNA: TGTGCCAGCAGTACCAGGGTTGACAATCAGCCCCAGCATTTT
CDR3: CASSTRVDNQPQHF
size: few
D: NA
J: TRBJ1-5
V: TRBV2
length: 14

DNA: TGTGCCAGCAGCGTCGGGACAGGATATAGCACAGATACGCAGTATTTT
CDR3: CASSVGTGYSTDTQYF
size: NA
D: TRBD1
J: TRBJ2-3
V: TRBV7-6
length: 16

DNA: TGCAGCGCCGTGGCGGGGCAGGGTGACACTGAAGCTTTCTTT
CDR3: CSAVAGQGDTEAFF
size: once
D: NA
J: TRBJ1-1
V: TRBV29-1
length: 14

DNA: TGCAGCGTTTCGGGACTAGCGGAGCTTTTATCCTACGAGCAGTACTTC
CDR3: CSVSGLAELLSYEQYF
size: NA
D: TRBD2
J: TRBJ2-7
V: TRBV29-1
length: 16

DNA: TGTGCCAGCAGGGACCGACTCACCTACGAGCAGTACTTC
CDR3: CASRDRLTYEQYF
size: NA
D: NA
J: TRBJ2-7
V: TRBV25-1
length: 13

DNA: TGTGCCAGCAGCTACGGGGTGAACTATGGCTACACCTTC
CDR3: CASSYGVNYGYTF
size: NA
D: NA
J: TRBJ1-2
V: TRBV7-3
length: 13

DNA: TGTGCCAGCAGCTTGACAGGCAGCGGAGTTGGCAATCAGCCCCAGCATTTT
CDR3: CASSLTGSGVGNQPQHF
size: NA
D: NA
J: TRBJ1-5
V: TRBV7-9
length: 17

DNA: TGTGCCATCAGAACCAAGGCTCAGCCCCAGCATTTT
CDR3: CAIRTKAQPQHF
size: few
D: NA
J: TRBJ1-5
V: TRBV10-3
length: 12

DNA: TGTGCCAGCAGTGAAGCGCCTGGCACGAACACCGGGGAGCTGTTTTTT
CDR3: CASSEAPGTNTGELFF
size: NA
D: NA
J: TRBJ2-2
V: TRBV6-1
length: 16

DNA: TGTGCCAGTAGTATCAGCGGCGGCTCGAACACTGAAGCTTTCTTT
CDR3: CASSISGGSNTEAFF
size: NA
D: NA
J: TRBJ1-1
V: TRBV19
length: 15

DNA: TGTGCCAGCAGCTCTAGCGGGAGACAAGATACGCAGTATTTT
CDR3: CASSSSGRQDTQYF
size: NA
D: TRBD2
J: TRBJ2-3
V: TRBV6-1
length: 14

DNA: TGCGCCAGCGCCGAGAATGCAAGGAATGAGCAGTTCTTC
CDR3: CASAENARNEQFF
size: NA
D: NA
J: TRBJ2-1
V: TRBV10-1
length: 13